This T cell receptor beta chain was sequenced in a study of cytomegalovirus exposure and HLA in healthy donors. Among the donors, all were healthy bone marrow donors. The CDR3 is 14 amino acids. Trimming shortened V by 1 base and J by 4 bases, and 10 bases separated the two germline ends. Germline-derived CDR1 and CDR2 are LNHDA and SQIVND (reference sequence). The PCR made use of 60 Vbeta and 13 Jbeta primers. Profiled with immunoSEQ multiplex PCR; TCRdb holds only in-frame clones, not every one. The sample's table shows around 150,000 clones. The sequenced sample was PBMCs. The chain has TRBV19 and TRBJ1-2, with D possibly being TRBD1 (5 bases). The origin of this receptor is a man in his forties in good health and CMV-seronegative. In DNA form, the CDR3 reads TGTGCCAGTAGTATAGGGGCAGGGCCCTATGGCTACACCTTC. Protein: CASSIGAGPYGYTF. The whole variable domain, remainder taken from reference TRBV19 and TRBJ1-2, is DGGITQSPKYLFRKEGQNVTLSCEQNLNHDAMYWYRQDPGQGLRLIYYSQIVNDFQKGDIAEGYSVSREKKESFPLTVTSAQKNPTAFYLCASSIGAGPYGYTFGSGTRLTVV.